The sequence of this T cell receptor (beta chain) was determined in a study of blood T cells in healthy people across ages. The CDR3 spans 12 residues. Germline values: CDR1 LGHDT, CDR2 YNNKEL (reference sequence). Between the trimmed V and J ends, which lost 6 bases and 6 bases, there was a span of 11 bases. For the second PCR, which ran for roughly 7 to 11 cycles, a sample-barcoded 5' primer and a J-beta primer mix were used. TCRdb reprocessed the 5' RACE reads with MiXCR, giving one entry per CDR3 protein. The sample yields 500,000 to 650,000 distinct CDR3 sequences, roughly a quarter seen once. It was roughly 10 milliliters of peripheral blood that were drawn from each donor. These data were also reused for a study on T cells of mothers and their children. This second study notes: Related mother-child pairs showed slightly, non-significantly higher overlap than unrelated pairs.

Sequencing was carried out using blood. The chain couples TRBV3-1 to TRBJ1-1, with D perhaps TRBD1 (6 bases). This TCR derives from a boy between 2 and 10 years old in good health. The CDR3 sequence: CASRGALPEAFF. The CDR3 DNA reads TGTGCCAGCAGGGGGGCCCTTCCTGAAGCTTTCTTT.